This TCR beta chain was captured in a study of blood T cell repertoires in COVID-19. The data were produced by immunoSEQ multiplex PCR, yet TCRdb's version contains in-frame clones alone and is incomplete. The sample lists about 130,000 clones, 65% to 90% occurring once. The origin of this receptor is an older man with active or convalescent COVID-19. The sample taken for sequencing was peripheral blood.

CDR3 DNA: TGTGCCTGGGGTCGCGGGGCCGTGTGGGGCACTGAAGCTTTCTTT. Amino acids: CAWGRGAVWGTEAFF. The chain combines TRBV30 with TRBJ1-1; tentatively, D is TRBD1 (5 bases). The V and J ends lost 5 bases and 4 bases respectively, with 20 bases between them. Germline CDR1 GTSNPN, CDR2 SVGIG (reference sequence). The CDR3 has 15 amino acids.